Ten or more counts support the clone carrying this T cell receptor beta chain. RNA transcripts provided the template for amplifying TCR beta CDR3 regions. Amplification began with first-round RT-PCR using HTBI primers, then second-round multiplex PCR was performed. One entry per CDR3 protein, called by TCRdb with MiXCR from the multiplex PCR reads. The sample holds about 220,000 distinct CDR3 sequences; roughly 21% are singletons and the top ten take about 46%. CDR1 and CDR2 (germline): DFQATT, SNEGSKA (reference sequence). This CDR3 region has 12 residues. Trimming left V 5 bases short and J 6 bases short, with 13 bases between. This specimen belongs to a study of Graves' ophthalmopathy and Graves' hyperthyroidism.

Sequencing input: peripheral blood. The V gene is TRBV20-1, the J gene TRBJ1-2, with unresolved D. The source of this sequence is a woman aged 50 to 60 with Graves' ophthalmopathy. The CDR3 nucleotides read TGCAGTGCTCTTCACCCCGGTGATGGCTACACCTTC. Translation gives CSALHPGDGYTF.